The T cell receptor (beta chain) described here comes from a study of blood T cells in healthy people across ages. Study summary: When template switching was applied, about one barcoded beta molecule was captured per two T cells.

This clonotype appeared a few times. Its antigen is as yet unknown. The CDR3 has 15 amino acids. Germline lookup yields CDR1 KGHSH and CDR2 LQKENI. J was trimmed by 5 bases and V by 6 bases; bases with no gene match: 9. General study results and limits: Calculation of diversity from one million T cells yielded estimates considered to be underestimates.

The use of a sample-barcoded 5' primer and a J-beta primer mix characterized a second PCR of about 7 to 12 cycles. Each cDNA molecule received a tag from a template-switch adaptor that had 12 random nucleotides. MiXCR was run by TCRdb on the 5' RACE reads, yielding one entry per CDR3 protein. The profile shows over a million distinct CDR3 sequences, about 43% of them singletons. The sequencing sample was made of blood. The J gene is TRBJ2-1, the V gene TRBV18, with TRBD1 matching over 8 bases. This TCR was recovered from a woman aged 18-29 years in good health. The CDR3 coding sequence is TGTGCCAGCTCCGTCGACAGGGGAGGCGACAATGAGCAGTTCTTC. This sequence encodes CASSVDRGGDNEQFF. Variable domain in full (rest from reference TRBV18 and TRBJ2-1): NAGVMQNPRHLVRRRGQEARLRCSPMKGHSHVYWYRQLPEEGLKFMVYLQKENIIDESGMPKERFSAEFPKEGPSILRIQQVVRGDSAAYFCASSVDRGGDNEQFFGPGTRLTVL.